This TCR beta chain derives from a study of T cell changes during pregnancy in multiple sclerosis. The repertoire was sequenced with immunoSEQ multiplex PCR; TCRdb's copy has only in-frame clones and lacks some. Of about 51,000 clones detected, roughly 93% appear once; the ten largest clones hold around 2%. CDR1 and CDR2 from the germline V gene are LGHNA and YSLEER. The CDR3 consists of 17 residues. V was clipped by 0 bases and J by 6 bases; unmatched bases: 7. Sequences were derived from peripheral blood, sampled in the second trimester of pregnancy. This clonotype was sampled from a female donor with multiple sclerosis, enrolled in a pregnancy study. V is TRBV4-3 and J is TRBJ2-1, with 11 bases matching TRBD2. This CDR3 is CASSQDARTSGRNEQFF. The CDR3 bases are TGCGCCAGCAGCCAAGATGCAAGGACTAGCGGGCGCAATGAGCAGTTCTTC.